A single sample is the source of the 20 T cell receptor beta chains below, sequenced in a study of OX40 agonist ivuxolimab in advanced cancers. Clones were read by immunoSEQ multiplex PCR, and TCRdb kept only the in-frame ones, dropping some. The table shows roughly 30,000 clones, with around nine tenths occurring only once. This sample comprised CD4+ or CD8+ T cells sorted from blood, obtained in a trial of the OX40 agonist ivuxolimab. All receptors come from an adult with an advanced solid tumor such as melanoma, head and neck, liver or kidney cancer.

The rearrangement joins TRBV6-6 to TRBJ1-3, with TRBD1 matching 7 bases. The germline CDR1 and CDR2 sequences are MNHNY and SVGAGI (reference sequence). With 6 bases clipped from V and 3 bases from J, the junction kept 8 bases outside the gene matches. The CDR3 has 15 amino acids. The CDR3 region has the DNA TGTGCCAGCAGAACGACAGGGTTAAATGGAAACACCATATATTTT. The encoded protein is CASRTTGLNGNTIYF.

The CDR3 loop is CASSLVGDPEYEAFF. For the CDR3, the DNA is TGTGCCAGCAGCTTGGTCGGGGACCCGGAATATGAAGCTTTCTTT. The chain employs TRBV5-8 and TRBJ1-1, with D possibly TRBD1 on 5 matching bases. The CDR3 spans 15 residues. With 0 bases removed from V and 7 bases from J, the gap between germline ends came to 16 bases. Germline CDR1 reads SGHTS; CDR2 reads YDEGEE.

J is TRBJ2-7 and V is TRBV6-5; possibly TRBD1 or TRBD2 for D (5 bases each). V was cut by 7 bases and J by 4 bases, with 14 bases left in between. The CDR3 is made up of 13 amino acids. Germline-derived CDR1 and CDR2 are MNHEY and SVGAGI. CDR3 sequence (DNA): TGTGCCAGCACCCCTGGGGGAACGTACGAGCAGTACTTC. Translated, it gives CASTPGGTYEQYF.

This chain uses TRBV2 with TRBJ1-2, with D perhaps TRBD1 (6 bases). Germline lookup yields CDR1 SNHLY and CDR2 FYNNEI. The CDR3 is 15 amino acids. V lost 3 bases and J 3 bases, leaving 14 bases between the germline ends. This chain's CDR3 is CASSDLVGADYGYTF. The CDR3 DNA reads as TGTGCCAGCAGTGACCTTGTGGGGGCCGACTATGGCTACACCTTC.

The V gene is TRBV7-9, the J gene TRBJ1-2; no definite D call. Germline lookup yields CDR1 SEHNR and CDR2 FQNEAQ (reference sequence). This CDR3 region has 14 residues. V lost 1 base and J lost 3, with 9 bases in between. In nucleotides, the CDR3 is TGTGCCAGCAGCTTAGAAGGGTACCACTATGGCTACACCTTC. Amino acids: CASSLEGYHYGYTF. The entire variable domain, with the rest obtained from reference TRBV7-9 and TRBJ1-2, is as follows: DTGVSQNPRHKITKRGQNVTFRCDPISEHNRLYWYRQTLGQGPEFLTYFQNEAQLEKSRLLSDRFSAERPKGSFSTLEIQRTEQGDSAMYLCASSLEGYHYGYTFGSGTRLTVV.

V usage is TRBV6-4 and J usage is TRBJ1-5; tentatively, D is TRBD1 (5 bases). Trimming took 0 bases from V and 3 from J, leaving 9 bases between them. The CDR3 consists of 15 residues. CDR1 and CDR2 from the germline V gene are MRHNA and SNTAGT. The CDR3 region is CASSDSGDSNQPQHF. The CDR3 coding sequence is TGTGCCAGCAGTGACTCGGGGGATTCCAATCAGCCCCAGCATTTT.

The CDR3 protein is CASSLAKGPGFF. CDR3 sequence (DNA): TGTGCCAGCAGCTTAGCGAAGGGGCCCGGCTTCTTT. The V and J genes are TRBV11-1 and TRBJ1-1; TRBD1 might be the D (5 bases). V was pared by 0 bases and J by 14 bases, with 13 bases between. Germline V lookup: CDR1 SGHAT, CDR2 FQDESV (reference sequence). This CDR3 region has 12 residues.

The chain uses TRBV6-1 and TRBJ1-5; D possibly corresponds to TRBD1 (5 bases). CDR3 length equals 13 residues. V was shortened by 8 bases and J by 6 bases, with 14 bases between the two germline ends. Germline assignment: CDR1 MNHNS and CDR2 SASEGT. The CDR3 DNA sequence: TGTGCCAGCGCCCACGGGGGGGGTCAGCCCCAGCATTTT. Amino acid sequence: CASAHGGGQPQHF.

The CDR3: CASSFSMWYTDTQYF. CDR3 nucleotide sequence: TGTGCCAGCAGCTTCAGTATGTGGTACACAGATACGCAGTATTTT. The V gene is TRBV7-9, the J gene TRBJ2-3; D not resolved. The CDR3 covers 15 residues. Germline loops: CDR1 SEHNR, CDR2 FQNEAQ (reference sequence). Trimming pared 3 bases from V and 2 bases from J, leaving 12 bases between. Based on the CDR3 plus reference TRBV7-9 and TRBJ2-3, the full variable domain is DTGVSQNPRHKITKRGQNVTFRCDPISEHNRLYWYRQTLGQGPEFLTYFQNEAQLEKSRLLSDRFSAERPKGSFSTLEIQRTEQGDSAMYLCASSFSMWYTDTQYFGPGTRLTVL.

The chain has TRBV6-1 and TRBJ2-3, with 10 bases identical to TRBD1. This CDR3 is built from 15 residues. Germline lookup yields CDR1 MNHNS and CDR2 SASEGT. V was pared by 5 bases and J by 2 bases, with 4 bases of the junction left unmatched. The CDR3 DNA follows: TGTGCCAGCAGTAGGGGACAGGGGAACACAGATACGCAGTATTTT. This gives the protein CASSRGQGNTDTQYF.

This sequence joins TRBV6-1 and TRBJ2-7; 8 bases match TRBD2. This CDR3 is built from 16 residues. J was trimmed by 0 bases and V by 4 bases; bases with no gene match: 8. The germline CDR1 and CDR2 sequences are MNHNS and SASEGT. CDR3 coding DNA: TGTGCCAGCAGTGTCGTTCCCGGGACTAGCTCCTACGAGCAGTACTTC. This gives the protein CASSVVPGTSSYEQYF.

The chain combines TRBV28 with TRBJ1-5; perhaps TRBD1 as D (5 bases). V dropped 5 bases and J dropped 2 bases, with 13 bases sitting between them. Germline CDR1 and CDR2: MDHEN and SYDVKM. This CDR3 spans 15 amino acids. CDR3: CASSERGGGNQPQHF. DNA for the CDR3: TGTGCCAGCAGTGAAAGGGGCGGTGGCAATCAGCCCCAGCATTTT. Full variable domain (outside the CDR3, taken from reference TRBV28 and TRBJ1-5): DVKVTQSSRYLVKRTGEKVFLECVQDMDHENMFWYRQDPGLGLRLIYFSYDVKMKEKGDIPEGYSVSREKKERFSLILESASTNQTSMYLCASSERGGGNQPQHFGDGTRLSIL.

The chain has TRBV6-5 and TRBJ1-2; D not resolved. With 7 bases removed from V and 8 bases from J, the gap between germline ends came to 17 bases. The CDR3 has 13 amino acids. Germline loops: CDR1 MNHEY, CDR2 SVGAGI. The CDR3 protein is CASTPRSKRGYTF. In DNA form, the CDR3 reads TGTGCCAGCACTCCGAGGTCGAAGCGAGGCTACACCTTC.

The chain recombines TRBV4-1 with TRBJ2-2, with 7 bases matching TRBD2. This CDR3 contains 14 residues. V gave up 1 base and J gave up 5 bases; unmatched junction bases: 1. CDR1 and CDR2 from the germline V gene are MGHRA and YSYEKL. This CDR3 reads CASSQVGGTGELFF. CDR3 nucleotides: TGCGCCAGCAGCCAAGTGGGGGGGACCGGGGAGCTGTTTTTT.

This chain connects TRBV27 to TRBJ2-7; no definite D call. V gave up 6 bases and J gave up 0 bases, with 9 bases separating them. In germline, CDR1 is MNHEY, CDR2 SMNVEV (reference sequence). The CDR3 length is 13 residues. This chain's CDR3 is CASSVYSSYEQYF. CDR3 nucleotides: TGTGCCAGCAGCGTTTATAGCTCCTACGAGCAGTACTTC.

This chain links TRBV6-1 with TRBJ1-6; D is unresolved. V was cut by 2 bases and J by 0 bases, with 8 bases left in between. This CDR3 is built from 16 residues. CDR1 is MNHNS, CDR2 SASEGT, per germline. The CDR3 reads CASSERWSSYNSPLHF. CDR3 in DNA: TGTGCCAGCAGTGAAAGGTGGTCCTCCTATAATTCACCCCTCCACTTT.

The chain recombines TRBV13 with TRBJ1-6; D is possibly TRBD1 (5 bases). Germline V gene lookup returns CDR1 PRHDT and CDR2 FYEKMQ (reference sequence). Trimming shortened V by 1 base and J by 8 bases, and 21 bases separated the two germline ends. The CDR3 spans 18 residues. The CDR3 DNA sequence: TGTGCCAGCAGCTTAGAAGGGGAGGGGAACATACGTTATTCACCCCTCCACTTT. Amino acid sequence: CASSLEGEGNIRYSPLHF.

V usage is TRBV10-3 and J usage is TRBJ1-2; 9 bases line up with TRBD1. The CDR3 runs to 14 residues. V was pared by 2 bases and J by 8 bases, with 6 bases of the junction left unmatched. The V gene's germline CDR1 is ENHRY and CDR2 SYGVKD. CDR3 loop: CAISERDRGKGYTF. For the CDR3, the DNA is TGTGCCATCAGTGAGAGAGACAGGGGGAAAGGCTACACCTTC.

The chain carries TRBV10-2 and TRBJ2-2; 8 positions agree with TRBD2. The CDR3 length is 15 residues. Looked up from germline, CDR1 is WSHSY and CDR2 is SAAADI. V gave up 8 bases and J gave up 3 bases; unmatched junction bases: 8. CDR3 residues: CASVPSGGYTGELFF. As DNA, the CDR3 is TGCGCCAGCGTCCCAAGCGGGGGATACACCGGGGAGCTGTTTTTT.

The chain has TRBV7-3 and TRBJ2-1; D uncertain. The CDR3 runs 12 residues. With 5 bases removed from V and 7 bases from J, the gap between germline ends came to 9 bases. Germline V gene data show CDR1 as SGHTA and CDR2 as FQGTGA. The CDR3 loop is CASSRTGNEQFF. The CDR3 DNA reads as TGTGCCAGCAGCCGTACCGGGAATGAGCAGTTCTTC.